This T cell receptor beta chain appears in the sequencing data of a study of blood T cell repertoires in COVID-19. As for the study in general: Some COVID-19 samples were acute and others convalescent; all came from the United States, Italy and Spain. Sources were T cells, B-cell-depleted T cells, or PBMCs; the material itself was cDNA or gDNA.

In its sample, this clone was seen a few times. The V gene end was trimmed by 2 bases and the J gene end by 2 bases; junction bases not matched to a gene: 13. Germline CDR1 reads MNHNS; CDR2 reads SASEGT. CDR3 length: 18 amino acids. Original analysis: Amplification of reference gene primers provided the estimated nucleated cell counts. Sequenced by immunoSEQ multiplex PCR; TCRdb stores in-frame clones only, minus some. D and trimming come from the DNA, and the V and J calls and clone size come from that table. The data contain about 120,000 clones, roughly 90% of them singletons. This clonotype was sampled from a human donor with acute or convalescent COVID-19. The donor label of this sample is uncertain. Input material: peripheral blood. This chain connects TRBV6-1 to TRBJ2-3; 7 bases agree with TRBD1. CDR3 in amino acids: CASSENSRRQGTTDTQYF. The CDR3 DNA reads TGTGCCAGCAGTGAAAATTCCCGACGACAGGGAACCACAGATACGCAGTATTTT.